This section outlines one T cell receptor (beta chain) sequence together with its context. This entry comes from a study of control samples from healthy donors and cancer patients. The CDR3 consists of 14 residues. V was shortened by 6 bases and J by 4 bases, with 12 bases between the two germline ends. CDR1 and CDR2 (germline): MNHEY, SVGAGI. This table comes from immunoSEQ multiplex PCR, and its TCRdb copy is limited to in-frame clones, with some not included. The sample includes about 40,000 clones, 80% to 95% seen only once; the top ten take around 4%. The chain links TRBV6-5 to TRBJ1-4; a possible D gene is TRBD1 (6 bases). The sequence was obtained from a woman aged 45-59 years in good health. Sequencing was carried out using blood. CDR3 sequence: CASSRGTSNEKLFF. The CDR3, as DNA: TGTGCCAGCAGCCGGGGGACAAGTAATGAAAAACTGTTTTTT.